The TCR beta chain described here comes from a study of PD-L1 blockade in urothelial cancer. Study background: Patients initiated atezolizumab in the mid-2010s at 1,200 mg intravenously every 3 weeks. Blood was analyzed 3 weeks (second dose) and 6 weeks after treatment start. As for prior chemotherapy regimens, patients had received 0 to 3.

Sequencing was performed with immunoSEQ multiplex PCR; in TCRdb, only in-frame clones are kept and a portion is missing. The sample includes approximately 110,000 clones, approximately 90% seen only once; the top ten take about 4%. Time point denoted: peripheral blood 6 weeks after treatment start. Patients in the study were battling locally advanced or metastatic urothelial carcinoma. The V gene's germline CDR1 is KGHSH and CDR2 LQKENI. J gave up 3 bases and V 3 bases, and 7 bases lay outside the gene matches. The CDR3 runs 15 residues. The rearrangement links TRBV18 to TRBJ2-7; 8 positions agree with TRBD1. The clonotype comes from a man between 60 and 75 years old with urothelial cancer. The specimen comprised PBMCs, sampled around atezolizumab (anti-PD-L1) treatment. The CDR3 sequence: CASSPGTGRVYEQYF. CDR3 coding DNA: TGTGCCAGCTCACCCGGGACAGGACGGGTCTACGAGCAGTACTTC.